This TCR beta chain appears in the sequencing data of a study of OX40 agonist ivuxolimab in advanced cancers. The CDR3 has 14 amino acids. The ends were cut back, 2 bases at V and 2 bases at J, with 9 bases in the middle. CDR1 is MNHEY and CDR2 is SVGAGI in the germline V gene. Using immunoSEQ multiplex PCR, the repertoire was profiled, and TCRdb retains in-frame clones only, with some absent. Altogether around 110,000 clones are present, around 93% being singletons, with the ten largest covering 1.2%. The sample here was CD4+ or CD8+ T cells sorted from blood, taken in a trial of the OX40 agonist ivuxolimab. This chain joins TRBV6-5 and TRBJ1-2; D uncertain. The receptor comes from an adult with an advanced solid tumor such as melanoma, head and neck, liver or kidney cancer. CDR3 amino acids: CASSYRGSNYGYTF. Here the CDR3 DNA reads TGTGCCAGCAGTTACCGTGGATCCAACTATGGCTACACCTTC.